This note documents a single T cell receptor beta chain sequence. Antigen specificity is unknown. TCRdb called the 5' RACE reads again in MiXCR, with one record for every CDR3 protein. The table has about 180,000 distinct CDR3 sequences, 8.5% to 10% seen once. This sample was included in a study of CD8 T cells in ankylosing spondylitis. Study-wide points: Roughly eight highly homologous variants made up a TCR beta motif that seemed to typify ankylosing spondylitis blood.

The sequence was obtained from a female donor with ankylosing spondylitis or in good health (not recorded which). The sample consisted of blood, either unsorted or a sorted T cell fraction (not recorded which).

CDR3 DNA sequence: TGTGCCATCAGTGAGAAGGGGAGCTCCTACAATGAGCAGTTCTTC. It codes for CAISEKGSSYNEQFF. The genes are TRBV10-3 and TRBJ2-1; the D gene could be TRBD1 or TRBD2 (5 bases each). This CDR3 has 15 amino acids. Trimming pared 2 bases from V and 0 bases from J, leaving 8 bases between. Germline values: CDR1 ENHRY, CDR2 SYGVKD.